The source of this T cell receptor (beta chain) is a study of control samples from healthy donors and cancer patients. Germline CDR1 MGHDK, CDR2 SYGVNS. Trimming removed 4 bases at V and 8 bases at J, with 14 bases between. The CDR3 spans 13 residues. Repertoires were generated with immunoSEQ multiplex PCR, while TCRdb's copy carries only in-frame clones and drops some. Counted here are over 100,000 clones, around 88% occurring once; the ten biggest clones make up roughly 3.3%. This clone appeared a single time. The J gene is TRBJ1-2, the V gene TRBV25-1; D gene uncertain. The sequenced sample was blood. The source of this sequence is a man in his forties or fifties in good health. The CDR3 DNA follows: TGTGCCAGCAGTGGTGGAAGCCTGTCGGGCTACACCTTC. It codes for CASSGGSLSGYTF.